The present T cell receptor beta chain was sequenced within a study of blood T cell repertoires in COVID-19. The repertoire was sequenced with immunoSEQ multiplex PCR; TCRdb's copy has only in-frame clones and lacks some. The profile shows 150,000 to 200,000 clones, around 84% of them singletons. Which cohort a participant joined came from the clinical history participants gave. Before being deemed recovered, Cohort 3 donors had two negative PCRs, clearance, or symptom resolution. The V gene lost 5 bases and the J gene lost 4 bases, with 17 bases spanning the gap. This CDR3 comprises 15 residues. Germline loops: CDR1 SGHAT, CDR2 FQNNGV.

The sequenced sample consisted of PBMCs or T cells enriched from blood (not recorded which). This TCR came from a woman aged 45-60 years who had recovered from COVID-19. J is TRBJ1-2 and V is TRBV11-2; a weak D match, TRBD1 (6 bases). DNA of the CDR3: TGTGCCAGCAGCCGAACTACAGGGCCTACCTATGGCTACACCTTC. Protein sequence: CASSRTTGPTYGYTF.